The 6 T cell receptor beta chains in this list originate from one sample, sequenced in a study of blood T cell repertoires in COVID-19. Sequencing was performed with immunoSEQ multiplex PCR; in TCRdb, only in-frame clones are kept and a portion is missing. The data show roughly 350,000 clones, about 89% seen once. The sequenced sample consisted of peripheral blood. The origin of the receptors is a woman aged 25 to 45 with COVID-19, enrolled during active disease.

For the CDR3, the DNA is TGTGCCAGCAGCTTACGCAGGGTCCCCACTGAAGCTTTCTTT. Amino acid sequence: CASSLRRVPTEAFF. The V call is TRBV11-2, the J call TRBJ1-1; D may be TRBD1 (5 bases). The CDR3 is 14 amino acids. Trimming stripped 2 bases from V and 4 bases from J, with 11 bases between. Germline CDR1 reads SGHAT; CDR2 reads FQNNGV.

The genes are TRBV27 and TRBJ2-2; 10 nucleotides align to TRBD2. The germline V gene has CDR1 MNHEY and CDR2 SMNVEV (reference sequence). This CDR3 is 17 amino acids long. The ends lost 4 bases at V and 5 bases at J; junction bases unmatched: 10. The CDR3 loop reads CASSWSGRVWGTGELFF. CDR3 in DNA: TGTGCCAGCAGTTGGAGCGGGAGGGTTTGGGGGACCGGGGAGCTGTTTTTT.

This chain uses TRBV18 with TRBJ1-1; TRBD1 matches 7 bases. Germline assignment: CDR1 KGHSH and CDR2 LQKENI. Losses at the gene ends were 5 bases for V and 3 bases for J; bases not matched to a gene: 9. The CDR3 spans 15 residues. The CDR3 DNA follows: TGTGCCAGCTCATCTAGGACAGGAAGGGACACTGAAGCTTTCTTT. The encoded protein is CASSSRTGRDTEAFF.

The chain carries TRBV6-5 and TRBJ1-4; 8 nucleotides align to TRBD1. V gave up 5 bases and J gave up 7 bases; unmatched junction bases: 9. CDR3 length: 15 residues. Germline V gives CDR1 MNHEY, CDR2 SVGAGI. The CDR3 region has the DNA TGTGCCAGCAGTACCCTGGACAGGGCGGGTGAAAAACTGTTTTTT. Translation gives CASSTLDRAGEKLFF.

This chain joins TRBV21-1 and TRBJ2-2; TRBD2 is the table's D call and was not checked against the DNA. TRBV21-1 is designated a pseudogene. There are 14 residues in the CDR3. The CDR3 DNA follows: TGTGCCAGCAGCGCGGGCCCGAACACCGGGGAGCTGTTTTTT. Its translation is CASSAGPNTGELFF.

The chain joins TRBV21-1 to TRBJ2-7; the table assigns TRBD2, which was not confirmed against the DNA. TRBV21-1 is recorded as a pseudogene. The CDR3 is 12 amino acids. CDR3 amino acids: CASLEPPYEQYF. Written as DNA, the CDR3 is TGTGCCAGCTTAGAGCCCCCCTACGAGCAGTACTTC.